This T cell receptor (beta chain) came from a study of blood T cell repertoires in COVID-19. This CDR3 contains 14 residues. Trimming took off 5 bases at V and 5 bases at J, with 15 bases between the two ends. CDR1 and CDR2 (germline): SGHVS, FQNEAQ. The assay was immunoSEQ multiplex PCR, and TCRdb's table has in-frame clones only and misses some. Among over 110,000 clones listed, around 86% were seen once. The sample consisted of PBMCs or T cells enriched from blood (not recorded which). The sequence derives from a man aged 60 to 75 who had recovered from COVID-19. The chain is built from TRBV7-8 and TRBJ1-2; the D gene is possibly TRBD1 (5 bases). CDR3 amino acids: CASSPGAAAYGYTF. The CDR3 DNA follows: TGTGCCAGCAGCCCTGGGGCGGCTGCATATGGCTACACCTTC.